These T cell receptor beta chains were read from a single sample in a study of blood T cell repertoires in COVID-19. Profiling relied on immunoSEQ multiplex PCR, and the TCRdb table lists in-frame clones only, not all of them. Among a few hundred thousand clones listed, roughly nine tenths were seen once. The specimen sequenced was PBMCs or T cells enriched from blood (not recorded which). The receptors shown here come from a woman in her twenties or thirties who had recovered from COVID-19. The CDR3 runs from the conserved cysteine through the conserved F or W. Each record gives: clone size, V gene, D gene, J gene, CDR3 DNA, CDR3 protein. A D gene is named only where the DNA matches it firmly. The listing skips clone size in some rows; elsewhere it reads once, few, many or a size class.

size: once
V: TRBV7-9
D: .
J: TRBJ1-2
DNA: TGTGCCAGCAGCTTTATGTCGGATGGCTACACCTTC
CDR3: CASSFMSDGYTF

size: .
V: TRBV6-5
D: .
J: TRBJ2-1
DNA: TGTGCCAGCAGTTACTCTGACAGATACAATGAGCAGTTCTTC
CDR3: CASSYSDRYNEQFF

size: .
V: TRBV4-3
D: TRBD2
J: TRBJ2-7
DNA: TGCGCCAGCAGCCTCCAACCCGGGACTAGCGGTGCCTACGAGCAGTACTTC
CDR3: CASSLQPGTSGAYEQYF

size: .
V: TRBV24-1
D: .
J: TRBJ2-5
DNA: TGTGCCACCAGTGATCGTTCCGGGGGTGGAGAGACCCAGTACTTC
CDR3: CATSDRSGGGETQYF

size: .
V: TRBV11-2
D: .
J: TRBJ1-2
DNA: TGTGCCAGCACCCCACAGGGTCTAGGTGGCTACACCTTC
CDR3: CASTPQGLGGYTF

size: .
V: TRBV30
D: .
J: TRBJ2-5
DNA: TGTGCCGGAAACCGGGACTACCAAGAGACCCAGTACTTC
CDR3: CAGNRDYQETQYF

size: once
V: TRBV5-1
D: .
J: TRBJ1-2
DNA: TGCGCCAGCACCCCAGGAGGCTATGGCTACACCTTC
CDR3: CASTPGGYGYTF

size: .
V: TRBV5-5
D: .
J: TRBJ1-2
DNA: TGTGCCAGCAGCTTCATGTCAGGTTCCTATGGCTACACCTTC
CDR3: CASSFMSGSYGYTF

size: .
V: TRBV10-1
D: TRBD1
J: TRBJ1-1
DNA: TGCGCCAGCAAAGACAGGGGCGGCACTGAAGCTTTCTTT
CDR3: CASKDRGGTEAFF

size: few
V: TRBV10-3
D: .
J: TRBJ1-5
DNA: TGTGCCATCAGTGGGGGGGAGCAGCCCCAGCATTTT
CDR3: CAISGGEQPQHF

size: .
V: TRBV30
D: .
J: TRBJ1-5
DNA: TGTGCCTGGAGTGATGGACAGCCCAATCAGCCCCAGCATTTT
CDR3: CAWSDGQPNQPQHF

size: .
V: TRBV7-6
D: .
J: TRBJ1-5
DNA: TGTGCCAGCAGCTTAGGAGCGGGTGGCAGCAATCAGCCCCAGCATTTT
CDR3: CASSLGAGGSNQPQHF

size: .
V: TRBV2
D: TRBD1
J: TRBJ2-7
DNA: TGTGCCAGCAGTGAGACAGGGCCCGTCGAGCAGTACTTC
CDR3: CASSETGPVEQYF

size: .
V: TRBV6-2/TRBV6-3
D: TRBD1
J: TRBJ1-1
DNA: TGTGCCAGCAGTCACAGGGGGGGAAACACTGAAGCTTTCTTT
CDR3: CASSHRGGNTEAFF

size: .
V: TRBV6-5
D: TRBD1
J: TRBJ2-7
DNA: TGTGCCAGCACTAGGGACAGTCGGGACGAGCAGTACTTC
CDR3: CASTRDSRDEQYF

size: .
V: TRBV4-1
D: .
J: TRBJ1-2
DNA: TGCGCCAGCAGCCAAAGGGAGGGCGGGACCACCTATGGCTACACCTTC
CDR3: CASSQREGGTTYGYTF

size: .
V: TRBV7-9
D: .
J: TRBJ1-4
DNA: TGTGCCAGCAAGACGGGGATGGCTAATGAAAAACTGTTTTTT
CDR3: CASKTGMANEKLFF

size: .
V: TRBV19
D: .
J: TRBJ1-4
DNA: TGTGCCAGTAGTCAGGGTAGAGGTGAAAAACTGTTTTTT
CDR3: CASSQGRGEKLFF

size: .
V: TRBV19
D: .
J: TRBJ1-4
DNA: TGTGCCAGTAGTTACAGTCGGGAAAAACTGTTTTTT
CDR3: CASSYSREKLFF

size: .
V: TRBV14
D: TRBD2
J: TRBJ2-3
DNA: TGTGCCAGCAGCCTCGGGACTAGCGGGGGGAGCACAGATACGCAGTATTTT
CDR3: CASSLGTSGGSTDTQYF

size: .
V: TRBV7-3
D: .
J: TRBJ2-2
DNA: TGTGCCAGCAGCCCAGGACAGAACACCGGGGAGCTGTTTTTT
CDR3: CASSPGQNTGELFF

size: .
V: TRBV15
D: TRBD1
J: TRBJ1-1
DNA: TGTGCCACCAGCGCAACAGGGGCGACTGAAGCTTTCTTT
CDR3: CATSATGATEAFF

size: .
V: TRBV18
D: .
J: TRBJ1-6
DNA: TGTGCCAGCTCACCACCGGCAGGGAATAATTCACCCCTCCACTTT
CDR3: CASSPPAGNNSPLHF

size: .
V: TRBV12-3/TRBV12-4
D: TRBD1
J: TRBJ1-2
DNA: TGTGCCAGCAGTCGACAGGGAAACTATGGCTACACCTTC
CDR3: CASSRQGNYGYTF

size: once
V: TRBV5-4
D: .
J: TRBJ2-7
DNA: TGTGCCAGCAGCTTGGCCGCAGGGACAATCTCCTACGAGCAGTACTTC
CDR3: CASSLAAGTISYEQYF

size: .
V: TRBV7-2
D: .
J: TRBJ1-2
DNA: TGTGCCAGCAGCTTATTCAGTCAGACGGAGGGCTACACCTTC
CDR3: CASSLFSQTEGYTF

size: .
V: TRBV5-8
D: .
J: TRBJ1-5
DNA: TGTGCCAGCAGCCCAAATCAGCCCCAGCATTTT
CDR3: CASSPNQPQHF

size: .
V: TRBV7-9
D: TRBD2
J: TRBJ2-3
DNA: TGTGCCAGCAGCTTAGTACTAGCGGGGCGCACAGATACGCAGTATTTT
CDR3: CASSLVLAGRTDTQYF